This TCR beta chain was captured in a study of control samples from healthy donors and cancer patients. TCRdb's table, derived via immunoSEQ multiplex PCR, lists solely in-frame clones and lacks some. The sample holds roughly 90,000 clones, approximately 82% seen once. Germline V gives CDR1 SEHNR, CDR2 FQNEAQ (reference sequence). Trimming took 5 bases from V and 2 from J, leaving 13 bases between them. The length of the CDR3 is 15 residues. The receptor was isolated from a woman aged 60-75 years in good health. Sequencing used blood. The chain combines TRBV7-9 with TRBJ1-3; no clear D. CDR3 sequence: CASSPRRGAGNTIYF. CDR3 in DNA: TGTGCCAGCAGCCCTCGTCGGGGAGCTGGAAACACCATATATTTT.